The text below deals with one T cell receptor beta chain. Its antigen is undetermined. Deep level was the assay's run setting. Sequenced by immunoSEQ multiplex PCR; TCRdb stores in-frame clones only, minus some. This sample has about 510,000 clones, with 79% found just once. This sample is drawn from a study of shared clonotypes between healthy human individuals. General study points: The diversity represented, both genetic and in exposure history, was limited by few donors.

Germline lookup yields CDR1 SGHNT and CDR2 YYREEE (reference sequence). This CDR3 has 16 amino acids. Trimming removed 0 bases from V and 2 bases from J, with 15 bases in between. Adult donors, all healthy and HIV-negative, had no recent acute infections or vaccinations. The rearrangement links TRBV5-4 to TRBJ2-7, with D possibly matching TRBD1 (5 bases). Sequencing was done on a sample of PBMCs. This TCR derives from a woman between 35 and 50 years old in good health. Some clones in this sample may be carry-over from other donors' samples. The CDR3 loop reads CASSLAVGQPTYEQYF. The CDR3 region has the DNA TGTGCCAGCAGCTTGGCGGTGGGGCAGCCCACCTACGAGCAGTACTTC.